This TCR beta chain came from a study of cytomegalovirus exposure and HLA in healthy donors. The overall study: An early release of data contained some 80 million unique TCRs, which came from HLA-typed donors. Ancestry clustering placed about 80% of approximately 370 genotyped donors in the Caucasian-associated cluster.

This clone has a handful of counts. The PCR had 60 Vbeta and 13 Jbeta primers. Sequencing was performed with immunoSEQ multiplex PCR; in TCRdb, only in-frame clones are kept and a portion is missing. Among 100,000 or so clones listed, around 85% were seen once. The germline V gene encodes CDR1 MNHNS and CDR2 SASEGT. There are 13 residues in the CDR3. Trimming shortened V by 8 bases and J by 0 bases, and 5 bases separated the two germline ends. The chain recombines TRBV6-1 with TRBJ2-6; D unresolved. The sequencing input was PBMCs. The sequence was collected from a man under 40 in good health and CMV-seronegative. The CDR3 DNA reads as TGTGCCAGCCAGCGCTCTGGGGCCAACGTCCTGACTTTC. Translating gives CASQRSGANVLTF.